This TCR beta chain was identified during a study of T cell repertoires in cytomegalovirus infection. Study summary: Through public TCR beta signatures, both CMV infection and matching HLA type were indicated.

TCRdb ran MiXCR on the reads and lists one entry per CDR3 protein. The sample lists more than 200,000 distinct CDR3 sequences, roughly 10% occurring once. Broader study findings: Within the response measured ex vivo, HLA-C-restricted CMV-specific TCR beta clonotypes were dominant. Carriage of CMV together with the relevant HLA was identifiable through cumulative public TCR beta family frequency.

CDR3 length equals 15 residues. The junction had 2 bases not matched to a gene; V was cut back by 3 bases and J by 4 bases. CDR1 is SEHNR, CDR2 FQNEAQ, per germline (reference sequence). The sample holds many counts of this clonotype. What it recognizes is unknown. The V gene is TRBV7-9, the J gene TRBJ2-2; 10 bases align to TRBD1. The sample was PBMCs. The sequence derives from a human donor in good health (CMV status not recorded). Some clones in this sample may be carry-over from other donors' samples. The CDR3 spells CASSFRTGGTGELFF. The DNA of the CDR3 is TGTGCCAGCAGCTTCCGGACAGGGGGCACCGGGGAGCTGTTTTTT.